This TCR beta chain stems from a study of immune heterogeneity within non-small cell lung tumors. Overall study context: In total, the tumors were 4 squamous cell carcinomas, 10 non-squamous carcinomas and 1 not otherwise specified.

Amplification of TCR beta CDR3 was performed by multiplex PCR with 32 V and 13 J primers. TCRdb reprocessed the multiplex PCR reads via MiXCR and lists one record per CDR3 protein. The sample has 7,000 to 8,500 distinct CDR3 sequences, 20% to 25% seen once. Template was bulk tumor genomic DNA, approximately 600 ng per sample. Every primary tumor yielded several biopsies, spaced far apart, that were taken during surgery. Untreated, newly diagnosed non-small cell lung cancer patients underwent curative surgery. This clonotype was recorded many times. The sequence was obtained from a man in his 60s with non-small cell lung cancer. Input material: lung tumor tissue.

The CDR3 loop is CSVSSGRHYNEQFF. CDR3 nucleotides: TGCAGCGTTAGTAGCGGGAGGCACTACAATGAGCAGTTCTTC. V gene TRBV29-1 combines with J gene TRBJ2-1; 10 bases agree with TRBD2. V dropped 5 bases and J dropped 3; count of bases not matched to a gene: 4. The CDR3 extends over 14 amino acids. Per the germline V gene, CDR1 is SQVTM and CDR2 is ANQGSEA.